Presented here are 17 T cell receptor beta chains from one specimen sequenced in a study of blood T cells in healthy people across ages. A second PCR of roughly 7 to 11 cycles used a sample-barcoded 5' primer and a J-beta primer mix. TCRdb redid the calling of the 5' RACE reads with MiXCR, one entry per CDR3 protein. The sample lists approximately 800,000 distinct CDR3 sequences; around 50% were seen once. The sample taken for sequencing was blood. The receptor set was obtained from a man aged 35 to 55 in good health.

CDR3 in DNA: TGTGCCAGCAGCGCACCCGGACAGGGTGACACAGATACGCAGTATTTT. This encodes CASSAPGQGDTDTQYF. This sequence joins TRBV11-3 and TRBJ2-3; 8 bases are shared with TRBD1. Trimming removed 5 bases from V and 2 bases from J; junction bases left unmatched: 9. This CDR3 region has 16 residues. Germline CDR1 reads SGHNT; CDR2 reads YENEEA.

This clonotype appeared a single time. The chain carries TRBV15 and TRBJ2-6; 7 bases are shared with TRBD2. CDR1 LNHNV and CDR2 YYDKDF come from the germline V gene (reference sequence). V was clipped by 3 bases and J by 4 bases; unmatched bases: 3. This CDR3 is built from 15 residues. The CDR3 DNA reads as TGTGCCACCAGCAGGGGGGGGGAAGGGGCCAACGTCCTGACTTTC. Its translation is CATSRGGEGANVLTF.

As to this clonotype: A read error may produce the germline difference seen at one junction end. The V call is TRBV2, the J call TRBJ2-3, with 11 bases matching TRBD2. The CDR3 runs to 18 residues. Germline CDR1 and CDR2: SNHLY and FYNNEI. CDR3 amino acids: CAGSEAGLAAQGTDTQYF. As DNA, the CDR3 is TGTGCCGGCAGTGAGGCGGGACTAGCGGCGCAGGGTACAGATACGCAGTATTTT.

The V call is TRBV7-9, the J call TRBJ1-2; D gene uncertain. Germline loops: CDR1 SEHNR, CDR2 FQNEAQ (reference sequence). Between the trimmed V and J ends, which lost 4 bases and 7 bases, there was a span of 22 bases. CDR3 length: 16 residues. The CDR3 DNA is TGTGCCAGCAGCTCCCCTAGGGATTTCTCCGCTCGTGGCTACACCTTC. This sequence encodes CASSSPRDFSARGYTF.

There are a few counts of this clonotype. The chain links TRBV6-2 or TRBV6-3 to TRBJ1-4, with D maybe TRBD1 (6 bases). From germline, CDR1 is MNHEY and CDR2 SVGEGT. V was trimmed by 7 bases and J by 3 bases, leaving 15 bases between them. The CDR3 has 15 amino acids. CDR3 sequence (DNA): TGTGCCAGCACCGAGACAGGCCGCCCTAATGAAAAACTGTTTTTT. Its translation: CASTETGRPNEKLFF.

This sequence joins TRBV25-1 and TRBJ2-5; the match to TRBD1 covers 12 bases. The J segment lost 6 bases and the V segment lost 6 bases, leaving 8 bases of the junction unmatched. The CDR3 contains 15 residues. CDR1 is MGHDK, CDR2 SYGVNS, per germline. CDR3 amino acids: CASSTRDRGRQTQYF. DNA of the CDR3: TGTGCCAGCAGCACGAGGGACAGGGGGCGACAGACCCAGTACTTC.

The gene calls are TRBV2 and TRBJ1-6; TRBD1 agrees at 9 bases. The CDR3 loop spans 14 amino acids. The trim removed 9 bases at V and 8 bases at J, leaving 8 bases unmatched. CDR1 and CDR2 (germline): SNHLY, FYNNEI. The chain's CDR3 is CASTTGTGHSPLHF. DNA for the CDR3: TGTGCCAGTACGACCGGGACAGGGCATTCACCCCTCCACTTT.

This chain connects TRBV4-1 to TRBJ2-1; unclear D gene. The germline gives CDR1 MGHRA, CDR2 YSYEKL. The ends were cut back, 0 bases at V and 0 bases at J, with 9 bases in the middle. The CDR3 totals 16 residues. This CDR3 is CASSQEDRISYNEQFF. The CDR3 DNA sequence: TGCGCCAGCAGCCAAGAGGACCGGATCTCCTACAATGAGCAGTTCTTC.

V and J are TRBV4-2 and TRBJ2-1; D may correspond to TRBD1 or TRBD2 (6 bases each). V lost 4 bases, J lost 5 bases, and 21 bases lay in between. Per the germline V gene, CDR1 is LGHNA and CDR2 is YNFKEQ. This CDR3 has 17 amino acids. CDR3 sequence (DNA): TGTGCCAGCAGCCCATTCAGGAGGGGGGCCGGCGACAATGAGCAGTTCTTC. Translating gives CASSPFRRGAGDNEQFF.

The chain uses TRBV5-1 and TRBJ1-6; tentatively, D is TRBD1 (6 bases). CDR1 SGHRS and CDR2 YFSETQ come from the germline V gene. There are 13 residues in the CDR3. Trimming removed 0 bases at V and 10 bases at J, with 8 bases between. The CDR3 coding sequence is TGCGCCAGCAGCTTGGAGGGGGGCTCACCCCTCCACTTT. Protein: CASSLEGGSPLHF.

This chain joins TRBV4-3 and TRBJ2-1; D is perhaps TRBD2 (5 bases). The ends were cut back, 0 bases at V and 4 bases at J, with 10 bases in the middle. Germline V lookup: CDR1 LGHNA, CDR2 YSLEER. There are 15 residues in the CDR3. This CDR3 is CASSQDWTQYNEQFF. The CDR3 nucleotides are TGCGCCAGCAGCCAAGATTGGACTCAGTACAATGAGCAGTTCTTC.

The J gene is TRBJ2-1, the V gene TRBV7-2; D not certain. Germline lookup yields CDR1 SGHTA and CDR2 FQGNSA. This CDR3 has 14 residues. The V gene lost 1 base and the J gene lost 4 bases, with 8 bases spanning the gap. CDR3 sequence (DNA): TGTGCCAGCAGCTTAGTCCCGGCTTACAATGAGCAGTTCTTC. Its protein product is CASSLVPAYNEQFF.

The chain has TRBV28 and TRBJ2-5; 7 bases align to TRBD1. This CDR3 spans 14 amino acids. Germline V gene data show CDR1 as MDHEN and CDR2 as SYDVKM. V was pared by 1 base and J by 7 bases, with 6 bases of the junction left unmatched. The CDR3 nucleotides read TGTGCCAGCAGTTTATCAGACAGGGTGGGGACCCAGTACTTC. Translation gives CASSLSDRVGTQYF.

In this sample, this clonotype turned up many times. In nucleotides, the CDR3 is TGCAGCGCTGGACTCAAGCAAGAGACCCAGTACTTC. This sequence encodes CSAGLKQETQYF. The V and J genes are TRBV29-1 and TRBJ2-5; D perhaps matches TRBD2 (5 bases). Deletions cut 7 bases from V and 2 bases from J, with 11 bases between. The CDR3 is 12 amino acids. Germline CDR1 is SQVTM and CDR2 is ANQGSEA. Complete variable domain (other parts from reference TRBV29-1 and TRBJ2-5): SAVISQKPSRDICQRGTSLTIQCQVDSQVTMMFWYRQQPGQSLTLIATANQGSEATYESGFVIDKFPISRPNLTFSTLTVSNMSPEDSSIYLCSAGLKQETQYFGPGTRLLVL.

This rearrangement joins TRBV7-9 to TRBJ1-6, with unresolved D. Germline V CDR1 and CDR2: SEHNR, FQNEAQ (reference sequence). With 3 bases removed from V and 14 bases from J, the gap between germline ends came to 8 bases. The CDR3 runs to 11 residues. This CDR3 reads CASSFQEALHF. Here the CDR3 DNA reads TGTGCCAGCAGCTTCCAGGAAGCCCTCCACTTT. Full variable domain (missing parts from reference TRBV7-9 and TRBJ1-6): DTGVSQNPRHKITKRGQNVTFRCDPISEHNRLYWYRQTLGQGPEFLTYFQNEAQLEKSRLLSDRFSAERPKGSFSTLEIQRTEQGDSAMYLCASSFQEALHFGNGTRLTVT.

The chain employs TRBV24-1 and TRBJ2-7, with no clear D. The germline V and J ends were trimmed by 2 bases and 4 bases, with 2 bases remaining between them. Germline CDR1 is KGHDR and CDR2 is SFDVKD. The CDR3 is 11 amino acids. Here the CDR3 DNA reads TGTGCCACCAGTGATTCGTACGAGCAGTACTTC. Its translation is CATSDSYEQYF.

The table lists this clonotype with a few counts. The V and J genes are TRBV14 and TRBJ2-5, with 9 bases identical to TRBD1. The CDR3 is made up of 14 amino acids. Germline V gene sequence: CDR1 SGHDN, CDR2 FVKESK. J gave up 11 bases and V 2 bases, and 9 bases lay outside the gene matches. DNA for the CDR3: TGTGCCAGCAGCCAACCGGGACAGGGCGGAGAGCAGTACTTC. Translated: CASSQPGQGGEQYF.